These T cell receptor beta chains were read from a single sample in a study of CD8+CD57+ T cells in acquired aplastic anemia. TCRdb redid the calling of the reads with MiXCR, one entry per CDR3 protein. The sample consists of 200,000 to 250,000 distinct CDR3 sequences, around 45% of them appearing once. The sequencing input was sorted CD4+, CD8+, or CD8+CD57+ T cells (not recorded which) from PBMCs. These receptors all come from a human donor with aplastic anemia. Each CDR3 is given with its conserved first and last residue. A D gene is named only where the DNA matches it firmly. Not all rows give a size; the values are once, few, many and, for expanded clones, a class.

TRBJ2-1 TRBV4-2 many TRBD2 TGTGCCAGCAGCCAAGGACTAGCGGGAGAATACAATGAGCAGTTCTTC CASSQGLAGEYNEQFF
TRBJ1-2 TRBV5-1 - - TGCGCCAGCAGCTTCGCAGGGTCTAACTATGGCTACACCTTC CASSFAGSNYGYTF
TRBJ1-1 TRBV10-3 - - TGTGCCATCAGTGATCGTGGAGTGAGCACTGAAGCTTTCTTT CAISDRGVSTEAFF
TRBJ2-7 TRBV4-1 many - TGCGCCAGCAGCCAAGATAAGGGGGACGAGCAGTACTTC CASSQDKGDEQYF
TRBJ2-1 TRBV6-2/TRBV6-3 many - TGTGCCAGCAGGCAGGGGCATGAGCAGTTCTTC CASRQGHEQFF
TRBJ2-1 TRBV20-1 many - TGCAGTGCTCACCGGGACTTTTCGCTCGATGAGCAGTTCTTC CSAHRDFSLDEQFF
TRBJ2-1 TRBV7-2 - TRBD2 TGTGCCAGCAGTTTATCCCGAGGACTCCGGGGGGGGTACAATGAGCAGTTCTTC CASSLSRGLRGGYNEQFF
TRBJ1-5 TRBV10-3 - - TGTGCCATCAGTTATGACAGTAGCAATCAGCCCCAGCATTTT CAISYDSSNQPQHF
TRBJ2-1 TRBV5-8 many TRBD1 TGTGCCAGCAGCTTGAAGGACAGGATAGGGAATGAGCAGTTCTTC CASSLKDRIGNEQFF
TRBJ1-1 TRBV19 many - TGTGCCAGTACCAACAGGGTTTTGACAAGTGAAGCTTTCTTT CASTNRVLTSEAFF
TRBJ1-1 TRBV5-5 many TRBD1 TGTGCCAGCAGCTTGGGGTGGGTGACAGGGGGGACTGAAGCTTTCTTT CASSLGWVTGGTEAFF
TRBJ2-5 TRBV7-9 few - TGTGCCAGCAGCTTATCTTACAGGGGAGTCGGGGGAGAGACCCAGTACTTC CASSLSYRGVGGETQYF
TRBJ2-6 TRBV6-9 few TRBD2 TGTGCCAGCAGTTACTCCGGGACTAGCGGGAGTTCTGGGGCCAACGTCCTGACTTTC CASSYSGTSGSSGANVLTF
TRBJ2-3 TRBV10-3 - TRBD2 TGTGCCATCAAAGGGAAGACTAGCGGGGAGGATACGCAGTATTTT CAIKGKTSGEDTQYF
TRBJ2-7 TRBV20-1 - TRBD1 TGCAGTGCTTCCGGGACAGGGGTCGAGCAGTACTTC CSASGTGVEQYF
TRBJ1-4 TRBV7-9 - TRBD1 TGTGCCAGCAGCCCTCTCGCGACAGGGGGTGGTAACGAAAAACTGTTTTTT CASSPLATGGGNEKLFF
TRBJ2-7 TRBV19 - - TGTGCCAGTAGCAATCCCTATCCCCCCCGCAAGCAGTACTTC CASSNPYPPRKQYF
TRBJ2-2 TRBV2 - - TGTGCCAGCAGTGGCTCGGGGGTAGGGGAGCTGTTTTTT CASSGSGVGELFF
TRBJ1-6 TRBV7-2 few - TGTGCCAGCAGCTTATTCAAGTCGGTGAGCTCCTATAATTCACCCCTCCACTTT CASSLFKSVSSYNSPLHF
TRBJ1-1 TRBV9 once TRBD1 TGTGCCAGCAGCGCCAGGACAGGGCTTCGCACTGAAGCTTTCTTT CASSARTGLRTEAFF
TRBJ1-2 TRBV10-3 - - TGTGCCATCAGTGACGGCCTCAGCGATGGCTACACCTTC CAISDGLSDGYTF
TRBJ2-5 TRBV27 - TRBD2 TGTGCCAGCAGCCTTGGACTAGCTCAAACGAAGACCCAGTACTTC CASSLGLAQTKTQYF
TRBJ1-5 TRBV28 few - TGTGCCAGCGTTGGGGCACCCAGCAATCAGCCCCAGCATTTT CASVGAPSNQPQHF
TRBJ2-7 TRBV12-3/TRBV12-4 many TRBD1 TGTGCCAGCAGTCCCGGGCCTACCGGGACAGGGGCCTACGAGCAGTACTTC CASSPGPTGTGAYEQYF
TRBJ2-5 TRBV5-1 - - TGCGCCAGCAGCATACAGGGACGAGAGACCCAGTACTTC CASSIQGRETQYF